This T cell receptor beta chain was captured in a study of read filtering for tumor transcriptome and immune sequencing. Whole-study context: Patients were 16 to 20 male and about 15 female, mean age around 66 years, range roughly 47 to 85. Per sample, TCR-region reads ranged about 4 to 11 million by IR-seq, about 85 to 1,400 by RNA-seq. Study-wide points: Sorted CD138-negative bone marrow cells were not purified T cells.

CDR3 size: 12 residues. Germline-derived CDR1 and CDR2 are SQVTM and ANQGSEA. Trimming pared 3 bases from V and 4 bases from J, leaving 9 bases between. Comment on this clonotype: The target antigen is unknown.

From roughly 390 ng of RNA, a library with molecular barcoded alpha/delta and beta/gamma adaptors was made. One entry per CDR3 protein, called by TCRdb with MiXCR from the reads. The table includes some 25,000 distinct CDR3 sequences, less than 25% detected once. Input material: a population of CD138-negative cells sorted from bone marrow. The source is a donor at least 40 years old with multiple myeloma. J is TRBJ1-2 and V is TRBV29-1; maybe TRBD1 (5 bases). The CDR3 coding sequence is TGCAGCGTTGATCAGGGAGGCTATGGCTACACCTTC. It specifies CSVDQGGYGYTF.